The 29 T cell receptor beta chains given below trace back to one sample, sequenced in a study of T cell responses to AZD1222 COVID-19 vaccine. Method: immunoSEQ multiplex PCR; TCRdb's copy keeps in-frame clones and lacks some. The table shows over 85,000 clones, with roughly 92% occurring only once. Material: peripheral blood, obtained on day 0 of AZD1222 vaccination. These receptors came from an adult in good health.

The chain carries TRBV28 and TRBJ1-1; TRBD1 might be the D (6 bases). V shed 5 bases and J shed 5 bases, with 9 bases lying between them. From germline, CDR1 is MDHEN and CDR2 SYDVKM. This CDR3 has 12 amino acids. CDR3 residues: CASSLRGTEAFF. CDR3 DNA sequence: TGTGCCAGCAGTCTCAGGGGAACTGAAGCTTTCTTT. Full variable domain (missing parts from reference TRBV28 and TRBJ1-1): DVKVTQSSRYLVKRTGEKVFLECVQDMDHENMFWYRQDPGLGLRLIYFSYDVKMKEKGDIPEGYSVSREKKERFSLILESASTNQTSMYLCASSLRGTEAFFGQGTRLTVV.

The chain links TRBV6-5 to TRBJ1-2; D is uncertain. Germline values: CDR1 MNHEY, CDR2 SVGAGI. Trimming pared 2 bases from V and 1 base from J, leaving 5 bases between. The CDR3 extends over 13 amino acids. The CDR3 coding sequence is TGTGCCAGCAGTTACGAGCTTAACTATGGCTACACCTTC. The encoded protein is CASSYELNYGYTF.

The chain links TRBV13 to TRBJ2-7; a weak D match, TRBD2 (5 bases). Trimming pared 5 bases from V and 3 bases from J, leaving 14 bases between. Per germline, CDR1 PRHDT and CDR2 FYEKMQ (reference sequence). CDR3 length equals 14 residues. The CDR3 coding sequence is TGTGCCAGCAGCCCGCGACGGGGATACTACGAGCAGTACTTC. Encoded protein: CASSPRRGYYEQYF.

This chain links TRBV24-1 with TRBJ2-7; 8 bases are shared with TRBD1. CDR3 length: 15 amino acids. CDR1 is KGHDR, CDR2 SFDVKD, per germline. The ends lost 1 base at V and 3 bases at J; junction bases unmatched: 4. The CDR3 loop is CATSDFGTGGYEQYF. CDR3 nucleotides: TGTGCCACCAGTGATTTCGGGACAGGAGGCTACGAGCAGTACTTC.

The rearrangement joins TRBV12-5 to TRBJ1-1, with D possibly matching TRBD1 (6 bases). The CDR3 totals 13 residues. Trimming removed 7 bases from V and 5 bases from J, with 14 bases in between. Per the germline V gene, CDR1 is LGHNT and CDR2 is FRNRAP. Here the CDR3 reads CASAPRGGTEAFF. Here the CDR3 DNA reads TGTGCTAGTGCACCCCGAGGGGGGACTGAAGCTTTCTTT.

V is TRBV5-1 and J is TRBJ1-2, with a weak D call TRBD1 (6 bases). Germline V lookup: CDR1 SGHRS, CDR2 YFSETQ. V gave up 3 bases and J gave up 2 bases, with 14 bases separating them. This CDR3 is 15 amino acids long. The CDR3 DNA is TGCGCCAGCAGCTCCACAGGGAGAGCAAACTATGGCTACACCTTC. Translation gives CASSSTGRANYGYTF.

The chain is built from TRBV28 and TRBJ2-3; D might be TRBD2 (6 bases). This CDR3 has 14 amino acids. V was shortened by 2 bases and J by 1 base, with 7 bases between the two germline ends. Germline V gene data show CDR1 as MDHEN and CDR2 as SYDVKM. The CDR3 reads CASSLRGGTDTQYF. The CDR3 coding sequence is TGTGCCAGCAGTTTACGCGGGGGCACAGATACGCAGTATTTT.

The CDR3 bases are TGCGCCAGCCTCGCAGGGGAGTTTAACACCGGGGAGCTGTTTTTT. Protein product: CASLAGEFNTGELFF. The chain links TRBV5-1 to TRBJ2-2; maybe TRBD1 (6 bases). CDR1 is SGHRS and CDR2 is YFSETQ in the germline V gene. CDR3 length: 15 residues. Trimming pared 7 bases from V and 2 bases from J, leaving 15 bases between.

The chain has TRBV14 and TRBJ1-2; unclear D gene. This CDR3 has 16 residues. Per germline, CDR1 SGHDN and CDR2 FVKESK. V gave up 1 base and J gave up 4 bases, with 16 bases separating them. CDR3 residues: CASSQGSYGRLYGYTF. The CDR3 DNA sequence: TGTGCCAGCAGCCAAGGGTCCTATGGGCGACTCTATGGCTACACCTTC.

This clone has a single count. This chain joins TRBV19 and TRBJ1-2; D remains ambiguous. Germline V gives CDR1 LNHDA, CDR2 SQIVND (reference sequence). The length of the CDR3 is 13 residues. V shed 4 bases and J shed 4 bases, with 10 bases lying between them. The CDR3 nucleotides read TGTGCCAGTAGTACAGACCCCCTCTATGGCTACACCTTC. Translating gives CASSTDPLYGYTF.

The chain couples TRBV7-2 to TRBJ2-3; D not certain. The V gene's germline CDR1 is SGHTA and CDR2 FQGNSA. The CDR3 spans 17 residues. The ends were cut back, 1 base at V and 0 bases at J, with 14 bases in the middle. For the CDR3, the DNA is TGTGCCAGCAGCTTAGTTTCCGGCTTATCTAGCACAGATACGCAGTATTTT. Encoded protein: CASSLVSGLSSTDTQYF.

In DNA form, the CDR3 reads TGTGCCAGCAGCCCCTCGGACCGCTGGGCTGGCTACACCTTC. Protein product: CASSPSDRWAGYTF. The chain carries TRBV9 and TRBJ1-2; D ambiguous. Germline CDR1 SGDLS, CDR2 YYNGEE. The CDR3 extends over 14 amino acids. V was shortened by 4 bases and J by 7 bases, with 17 bases between the two germline ends.

The rearrangement links TRBV6-5 to TRBJ2-2; D gene uncertain. Trimming stripped 5 bases from V and 1 base from J, with 8 bases between. The CDR3 contains 14 residues. The germline V gene encodes CDR1 MNHEY and CDR2 SVGAGI. The DNA for the CDR3 is TGTGCCAGCAGTCCCGGGTGGAACACCGGGGAGCTGTTTTTT. Translated: CASSPGWNTGELFF.

The CDR3, as DNA: TGTGCCACCTCCAACTCCGGGAAAACCTACGAGCAGTACTTC. The encoded protein is CATSNSGKTYEQYF. This rearrangement joins TRBV19 to TRBJ2-7, with D tentatively TRBD2 (5 bases). The CDR3 is 14 amino acids. Germline loops: CDR1 LNHDA, CDR2 SQIVND (reference sequence). The V gene lost 10 bases and the J gene lost 2 bases, with 18 bases spanning the gap.

The genes are TRBV28 and TRBJ1-1; the D is unclear. V was cut by 2 bases and J by 7 bases, with 11 bases left in between. The CDR3 length is 13 residues. Per the germline V gene, CDR1 is MDHEN and CDR2 is SYDVKM. CDR3 in DNA: TGTGCCAGCAGTTTAGGCATACTTAATGAAGCTTTCTTT. This gives the protein CASSLGILNEAFF. The complete variable domain, with remaining parts taken from reference TRBV28 and TRBJ1-1, reads DVKVTQSSRYLVKRTGEKVFLECVQDMDHENMFWYRQDPGLGLRLIYFSYDVKMKEKGDIPEGYSVSREKKERFSLILESASTNQTSMYLCASSLGILNEAFFGQGTRLTVV.

The chain uses TRBV28 and TRBJ1-4, with D unclear. The CDR3 is made up of 14 amino acids. CDR1 and CDR2 (germline): MDHEN, SYDVKM. V was shortened by 7 bases and J by 8 bases, with 17 bases between the two germline ends. The CDR3 DNA sequence: TGTGCCAGCACCGCAGACATGCTGAGAGAAAAACTGTTTTTT. Residues: CASTADMLREKLFF.

The chain is built from TRBV6-5 and TRBJ2-7, with TRBD1 matching 12 bases. The CDR3 has 15 amino acids. Germline V CDR1 and CDR2: MNHEY, SVGAGI. V lost 4 bases and J lost 7; bases outside the gene matches: 8. DNA for the CDR3: TGTGCCAGCAGTTCCCCGGGACAGGGGGCGGGAGAGCAGTACTTC. Residues: CASSSPGQGAGEQYF.

CDR3 amino acids: CASSLAGRSNQPQHF. The CDR3 DNA is TGTGCCAGCAGCTTGGCAGGGAGAAGCAATCAGCCCCAGCATTTT. The chain joins TRBV5-6 to TRBJ1-5; possible D gene TRBD1, 5 bases. CDR3 length equals 15 residues. CDR1 SGHDT and CDR2 YYEEEE come from the germline V gene. Trimming removed 0 bases at V and 1 base at J, with 8 bases between. Drawing the rest from reference TRBV5-6 and TRBJ1-5, the complete variable domain is DAGVTQSPTHLIKTRGQQVTLRCSPKSGHDTVSWYQQALGQGPQFIFQYYEEEERQRGNFPDRFSGHQFPNYSSELNVNALLLGDSALYLCASSLAGRSNQPQHFGDGTRLSIL.

The gene calls are TRBV7-8 and TRBJ1-6; the match to TRBD1 covers 7 bases. The germline V gene has CDR1 SGHVS and CDR2 FQNEAQ. J gave up 7 bases and V 11 bases, and 11 bases lay outside the gene matches. This CDR3 comprises 14 residues. The CDR3 loop reads CASGGGLNNSPLHF. The CDR3 coding sequence is TGTGCCTCAGGGGGGGGACTCAACAATTCACCCCTCCACTTT.

The V gene is TRBV24-1, the J gene TRBJ2-2; TRBD2 might be the D (5 bases). Germline V gene lookup returns CDR1 KGHDR and CDR2 SFDVKD. V lost 12 bases to trimming and J lost 6 bases, with 13 bases between them. This CDR3 has 12 residues. The CDR3 DNA reads as TGTGCCGCGTCCGGAGCGGCCGGGGAGCTGTTTTTT. Its translation: CAASGAAGELFF.

The rearrangement joins TRBV28 to TRBJ2-5, with D possibly matching TRBD1 (5 bases). This CDR3 has 11 amino acids. The germline CDR1 and CDR2 sequences are MDHEN and SYDVKM. This CDR3 reads CAVGQKETQYF. In DNA form, the CDR3 reads TGTGCGGTGGGGCAGAAAGAGACCCAGTACTTC.

The J gene is TRBJ1-1, the V gene TRBV28; D remains ambiguous. Deletions cut 3 bases from V and 4 bases from J, with 12 bases between. There are 14 residues in the CDR3. CDR1 is MDHEN and CDR2 is SYDVKM in the germline V gene. CDR3 DNA: TGTGCCAGCAGTTTGGAGTCGTGGGGCACTGAAGCTTTCTTT. As protein: CASSLESWGTEAFF.

This chain joins TRBV12-3 or TRBV12-4 and TRBJ2-1, with a possible D match to TRBD2 (5 bases). The CDR3 loop spans 13 amino acids. Trimming took off 7 bases at V and 8 bases at J, with 15 bases between the two ends. The CDR3 bases are TGTGCCAGCACCCTCGAGGAGGACGATGAGCAGTTCTTC. Its protein product is CASTLEEDDEQFF.

This sequence joins TRBV30 and TRBJ2-1; a weak D match, TRBD2 (5 bases). The V and J ends lost 2 bases and 12 bases respectively, with 11 bases between them. The CDR3 has 11 residues. CDR1 is GTSNPN and CDR2 is SVGIG in the germline V gene (reference sequence). In DNA, the CDR3 is TGTGCCTGGAGTTCGGGAATGACGCAGTTCTTC. As protein: CAWSSGMTQFF.

V gene TRBV6-5 combines with J gene TRBJ2-7, with D hard to call. CDR3 length: 13 amino acids. V was cut by 7 bases and J by 1 base, with 11 bases left in between. Germline V gene lookup returns CDR1 MNHEY and CDR2 SVGAGI. The CDR3 loop is CASKVADSYEQYF. CDR3 sequence (DNA): TGTGCCAGCAAAGTCGCAGATTCCTACGAGCAGTACTTC.

The genes are TRBV6-5 and TRBJ1-5; 11 bases are shared with TRBD1. This CDR3 comprises 15 residues. Germline V gene sequence: CDR1 MNHEY, CDR2 SVGAGI. Losses at the gene ends were 6 bases for V and 7 bases for J; bases not matched to a gene: 8. The CDR3 sequence is CASRQDRGLGQPQHF. CDR3 coding DNA: TGTGCCAGCAGACAGGACAGGGGGCTCGGCCAGCCCCAGCATTTT.

The rearrangement links TRBV10-3 to TRBJ2-7, with 8 bases lining up with TRBD1. V shed 6 bases, J shed 4 bases, and the junction held 8 bases outside the gene matches. The CDR3 is made up of 14 amino acids. Germline CDR1 is ENHRY and CDR2 is SYGVKD. CDR3 coding DNA: TGTGCCATCAGGGCGGTCCAGGGGGCGTACGAGCAGTACTTC. Protein product: CAIRAVQGAYEQYF.

The chain uses TRBV30 and TRBJ1-4; TRBD1 might be the D (6 bases). The V gene's germline CDR1 is GTSNPN and CDR2 SVGIG (reference sequence). CDR3 size: 14 residues. V lost 2 bases to trimming and J lost 6 bases, with 13 bases between them. Here the CDR3 DNA reads TGTGCCTGGAGTACCAGGGGCGGATATGAAAAACTGTTTTTT. Translating it yields CAWSTRGGYEKLFF.

The gene calls are TRBV5-4 and TRBJ1-2; possible D gene TRBD1, 6 bases. Germline-derived CDR1 and CDR2 are SGHNT and YYREEE (reference sequence). The V and J ends lost 3 bases and 4 bases respectively, with 19 bases between them. This CDR3 is built from 16 residues. This CDR3 is CASSSVDRRGFYGYTF. The CDR3, as DNA: TGTGCCAGCAGCTCTGTAGATCGAAGGGGGTTCTATGGCTACACCTTC.